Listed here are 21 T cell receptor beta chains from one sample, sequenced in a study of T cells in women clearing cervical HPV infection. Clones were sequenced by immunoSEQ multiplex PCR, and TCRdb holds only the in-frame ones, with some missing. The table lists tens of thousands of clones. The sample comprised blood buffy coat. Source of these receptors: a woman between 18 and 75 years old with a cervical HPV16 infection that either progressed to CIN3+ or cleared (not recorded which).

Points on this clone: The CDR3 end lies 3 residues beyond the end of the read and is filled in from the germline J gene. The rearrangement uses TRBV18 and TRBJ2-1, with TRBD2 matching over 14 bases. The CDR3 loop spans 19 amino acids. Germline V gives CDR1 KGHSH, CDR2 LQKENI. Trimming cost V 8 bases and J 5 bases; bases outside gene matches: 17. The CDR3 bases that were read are TGTGCCAGCCCCCCCACCACGGGACTGACTAGCGGGAGGGACAATGAG. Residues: CASPPTTGLTSGRDNE. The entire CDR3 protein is CASPPTTGLTSGRDNEQFF.

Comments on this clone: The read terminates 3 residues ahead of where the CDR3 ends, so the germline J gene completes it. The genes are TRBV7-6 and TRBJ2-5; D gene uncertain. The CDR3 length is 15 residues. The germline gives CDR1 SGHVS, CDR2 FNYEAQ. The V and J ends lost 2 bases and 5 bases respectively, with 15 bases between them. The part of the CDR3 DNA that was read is TGTGCCAGCAGCTTATTAGGCGACATGGTTGAGACC. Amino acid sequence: CASSLLGDMVET. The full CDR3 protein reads CASSLLGDMVETQYF.

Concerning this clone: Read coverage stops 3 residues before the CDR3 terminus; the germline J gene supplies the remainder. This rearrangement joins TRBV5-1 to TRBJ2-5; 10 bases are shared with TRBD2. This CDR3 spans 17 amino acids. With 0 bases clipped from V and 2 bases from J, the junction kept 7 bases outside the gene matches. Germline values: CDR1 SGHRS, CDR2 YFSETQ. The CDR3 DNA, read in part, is TGCGCCAGCAGCTTGGCCGAGACTAGCGGGCTTCAAGAGACC. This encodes CASSLAETSGLQET. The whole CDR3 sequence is CASSLAETSGLQETQYF.

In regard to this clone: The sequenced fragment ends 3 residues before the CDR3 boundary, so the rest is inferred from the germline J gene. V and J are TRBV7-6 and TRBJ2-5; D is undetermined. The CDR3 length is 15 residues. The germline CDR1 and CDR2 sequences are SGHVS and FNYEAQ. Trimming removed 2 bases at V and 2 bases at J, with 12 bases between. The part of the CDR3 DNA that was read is TGTGCCAGCAGCTTAAATACCGGTCGACAAGAGACC. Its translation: CASSLNTGRQET. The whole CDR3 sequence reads CASSLNTGRQETQYF.

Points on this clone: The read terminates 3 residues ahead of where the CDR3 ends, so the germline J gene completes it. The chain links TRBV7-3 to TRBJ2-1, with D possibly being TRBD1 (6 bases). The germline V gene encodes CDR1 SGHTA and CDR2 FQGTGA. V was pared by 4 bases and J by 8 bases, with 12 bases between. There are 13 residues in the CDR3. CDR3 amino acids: CASSSGTHHEQFF. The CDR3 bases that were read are TGTGCCAGCAGCTCCGGGACACATCATGAG.

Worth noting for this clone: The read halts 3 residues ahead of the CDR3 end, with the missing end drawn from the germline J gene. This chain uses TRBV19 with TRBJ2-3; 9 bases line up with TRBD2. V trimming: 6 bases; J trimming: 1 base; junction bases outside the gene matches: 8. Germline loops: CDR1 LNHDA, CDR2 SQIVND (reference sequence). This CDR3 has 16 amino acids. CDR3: CASSDWTSAGTDTQYF. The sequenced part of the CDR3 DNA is TGTGCCAGTAGCGATTGGACTAGCGCCGGCACAGATACG.

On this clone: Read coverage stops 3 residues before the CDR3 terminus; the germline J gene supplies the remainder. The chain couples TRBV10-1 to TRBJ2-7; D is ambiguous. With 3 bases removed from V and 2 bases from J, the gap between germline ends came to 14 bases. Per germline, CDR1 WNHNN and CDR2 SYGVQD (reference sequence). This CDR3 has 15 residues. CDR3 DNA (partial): TGCGCCAGCAGTGACCAAAGGGCTCAAGCCTACGAG. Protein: CASSDQRAQAYE. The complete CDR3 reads CASSDQRAQAYEQYF.

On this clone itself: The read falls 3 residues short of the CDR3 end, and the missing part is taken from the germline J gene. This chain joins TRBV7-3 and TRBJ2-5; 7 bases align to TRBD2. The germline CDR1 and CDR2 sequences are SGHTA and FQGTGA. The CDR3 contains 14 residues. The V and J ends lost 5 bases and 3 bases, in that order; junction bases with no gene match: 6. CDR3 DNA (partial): TGTGCCAGCAGCCCCGGGGGGATAGAAGAGACC. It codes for CASSPGGIEET. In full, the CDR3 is CASSPGGIEETQYF.

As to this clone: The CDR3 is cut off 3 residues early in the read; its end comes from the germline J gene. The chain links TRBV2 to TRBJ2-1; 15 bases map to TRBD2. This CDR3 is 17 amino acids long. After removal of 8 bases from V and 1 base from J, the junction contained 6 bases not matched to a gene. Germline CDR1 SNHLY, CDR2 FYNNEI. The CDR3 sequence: CASLGLAGGRSYNEQFF. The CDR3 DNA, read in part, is TGTGCCAGCCTGGGACTAGCGGGAGGACGGTCCTACAATGAG.

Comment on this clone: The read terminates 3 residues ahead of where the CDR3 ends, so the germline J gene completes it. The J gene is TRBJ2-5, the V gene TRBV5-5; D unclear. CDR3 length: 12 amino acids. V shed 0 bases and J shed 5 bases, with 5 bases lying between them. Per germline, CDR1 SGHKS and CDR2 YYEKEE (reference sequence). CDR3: CASSLAGETQYF. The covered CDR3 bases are TGTGCCAGCAGCTTGGCCGGGGAGACC. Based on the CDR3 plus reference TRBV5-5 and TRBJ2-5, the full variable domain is DAGVTQSPTHLIKTRGQQVTLRCSPISGHKSVSWYQQVLGQGPQFIFQYYEKEERGRGNFPDRFSARQFPNYSSELNVNALLLGDSALYLCASSLAGETQYFGPGTRLLVL.

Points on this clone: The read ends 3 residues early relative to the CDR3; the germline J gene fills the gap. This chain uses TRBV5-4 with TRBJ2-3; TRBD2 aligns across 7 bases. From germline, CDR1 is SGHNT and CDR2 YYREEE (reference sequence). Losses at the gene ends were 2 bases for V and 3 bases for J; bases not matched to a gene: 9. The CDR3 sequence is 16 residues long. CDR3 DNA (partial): TGTGCCAGCAGCTTCCAGCGGGGCACCCCGACAGATACG. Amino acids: CASSFQRGTPTDT. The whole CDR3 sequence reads CASSFQRGTPTDTQYF.

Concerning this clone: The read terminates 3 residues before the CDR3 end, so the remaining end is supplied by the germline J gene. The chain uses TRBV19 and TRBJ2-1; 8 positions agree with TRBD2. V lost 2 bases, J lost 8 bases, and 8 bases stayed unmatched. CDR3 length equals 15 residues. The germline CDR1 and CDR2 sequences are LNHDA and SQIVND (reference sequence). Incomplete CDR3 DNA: TGTGCCAGTAGTATAAACGGGGGGGGTGGATATGAG. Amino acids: CASSINGGGGYE. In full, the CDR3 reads CASSINGGGGYEQFF. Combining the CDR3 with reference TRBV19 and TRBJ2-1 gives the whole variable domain DGGITQSPKYLFRKEGQNVTLSCEQNLNHDAMYWYRQDPGQGLRLIYYSQIVNDFQKGDIAEGYSVSREKKESFPLTVTSAQKNPTAFYLCASSINGGGGYEQFFGPGTRLTVL.

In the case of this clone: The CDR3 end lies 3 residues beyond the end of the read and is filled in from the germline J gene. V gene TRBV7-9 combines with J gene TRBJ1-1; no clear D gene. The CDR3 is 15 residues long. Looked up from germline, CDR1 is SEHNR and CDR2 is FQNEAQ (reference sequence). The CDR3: CASSLVLSERRRAFF. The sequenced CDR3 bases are TGTGCCAGCAGCTTAGTTCTGAGCGAACGAAGGAGA. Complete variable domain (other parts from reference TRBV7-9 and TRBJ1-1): DTGVSQNPRHKITKRGQNVTFRCDPISEHNRLYWYRQTLGQGPEFLTYFQNEAQLEKSRLLSDRFSAERPKGSFSTLEIQRTEQGDSAMYLCASSLVLSERRRAFFGQGTRLTVV.

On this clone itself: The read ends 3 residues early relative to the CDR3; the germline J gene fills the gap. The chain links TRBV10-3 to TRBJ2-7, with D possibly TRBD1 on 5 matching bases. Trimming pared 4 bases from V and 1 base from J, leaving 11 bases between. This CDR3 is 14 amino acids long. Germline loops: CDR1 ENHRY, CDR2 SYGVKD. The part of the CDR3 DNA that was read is TGTGCCATCAGTGCTTTGGACACGTCCTACGAG. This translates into CAISALDTSYE. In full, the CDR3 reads CAISALDTSYEQYF.

This chain's CDR3 is CASSRKDISGQYF. CDR3 DNA, as far as it was read: TGTGCCAGCAGCAGGAAAGACATCTCTGGT. The genes are TRBV7-9 and TRBJ2-4; D uncertain. The read halts 3 residues ahead of the CDR3 end, with the missing end drawn from the germline J gene. The germline CDR1 and CDR2 sequences are SEHNR and FQNEAQ (reference sequence). The CDR3 totals 13 residues.

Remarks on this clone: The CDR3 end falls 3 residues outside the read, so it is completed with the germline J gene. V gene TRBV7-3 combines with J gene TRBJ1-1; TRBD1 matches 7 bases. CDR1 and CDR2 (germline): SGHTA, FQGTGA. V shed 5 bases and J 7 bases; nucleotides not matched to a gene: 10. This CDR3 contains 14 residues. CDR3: CASSTQGGAGEAFF. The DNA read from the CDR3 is TGTGCCAGCAGCACCCAGGGGGGCGCGGGTGAA.

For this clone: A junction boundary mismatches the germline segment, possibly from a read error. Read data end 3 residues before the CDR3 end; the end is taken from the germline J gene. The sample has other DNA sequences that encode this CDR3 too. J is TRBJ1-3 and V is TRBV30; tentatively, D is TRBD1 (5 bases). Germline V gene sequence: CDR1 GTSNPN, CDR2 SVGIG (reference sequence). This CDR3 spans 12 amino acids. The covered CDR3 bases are TGTGCCCTCGGGGGTAGTGGAAACACA. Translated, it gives CALGGSGNT. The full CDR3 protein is CALGGSGNTIYF.

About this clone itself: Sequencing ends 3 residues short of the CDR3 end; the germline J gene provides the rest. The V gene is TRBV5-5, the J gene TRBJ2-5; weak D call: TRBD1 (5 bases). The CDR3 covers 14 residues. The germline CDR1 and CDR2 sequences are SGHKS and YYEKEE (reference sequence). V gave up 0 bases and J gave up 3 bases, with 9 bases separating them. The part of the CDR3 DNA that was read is TGTGCCAGCAGCTTGGTTGGCAGGGAAGAGACC. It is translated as CASSLVGREET. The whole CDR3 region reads CASSLVGREETQYF.

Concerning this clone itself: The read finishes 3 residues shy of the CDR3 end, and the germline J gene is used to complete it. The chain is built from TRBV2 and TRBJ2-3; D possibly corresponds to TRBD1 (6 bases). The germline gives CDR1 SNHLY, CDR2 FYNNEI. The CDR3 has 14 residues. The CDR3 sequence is CASRSDRYQETQYF. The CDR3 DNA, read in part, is TGTGCCAGCAGATCGGACAGATACCAAGAGACG.

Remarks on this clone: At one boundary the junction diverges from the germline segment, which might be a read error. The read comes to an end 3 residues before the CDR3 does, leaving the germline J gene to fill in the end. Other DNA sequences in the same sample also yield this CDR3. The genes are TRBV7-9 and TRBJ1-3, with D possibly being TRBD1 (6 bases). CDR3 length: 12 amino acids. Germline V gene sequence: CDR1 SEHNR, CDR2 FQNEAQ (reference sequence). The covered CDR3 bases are TGTGCCAGCAGCCTAATGGGGGACACT. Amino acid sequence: CASSLMGDT. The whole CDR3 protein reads CASSLMGDTIYF.

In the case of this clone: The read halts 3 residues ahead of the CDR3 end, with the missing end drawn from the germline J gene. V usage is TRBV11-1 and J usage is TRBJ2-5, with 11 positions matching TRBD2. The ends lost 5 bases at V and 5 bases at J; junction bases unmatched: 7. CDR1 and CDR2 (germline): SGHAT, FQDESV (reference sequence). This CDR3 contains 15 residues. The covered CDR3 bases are TGTGCCAGCAGCCATAGCGGGAGGGCCGAGGAGACC. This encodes CASSHSGRAEET. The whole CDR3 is CASSHSGRAEETQYF.